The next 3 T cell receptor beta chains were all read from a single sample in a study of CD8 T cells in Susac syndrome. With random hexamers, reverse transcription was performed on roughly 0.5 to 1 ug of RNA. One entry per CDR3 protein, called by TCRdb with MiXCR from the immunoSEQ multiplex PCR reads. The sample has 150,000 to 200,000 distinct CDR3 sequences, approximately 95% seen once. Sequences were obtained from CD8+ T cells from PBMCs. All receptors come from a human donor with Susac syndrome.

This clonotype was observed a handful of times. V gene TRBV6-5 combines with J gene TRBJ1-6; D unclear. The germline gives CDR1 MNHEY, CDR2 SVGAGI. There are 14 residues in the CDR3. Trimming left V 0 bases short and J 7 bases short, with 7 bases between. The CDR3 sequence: CASSYSPGNSPLHF. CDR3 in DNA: TGTGCCAGCAGTTACTCCCCAGGCAATTCACCCCTCCACTTT.

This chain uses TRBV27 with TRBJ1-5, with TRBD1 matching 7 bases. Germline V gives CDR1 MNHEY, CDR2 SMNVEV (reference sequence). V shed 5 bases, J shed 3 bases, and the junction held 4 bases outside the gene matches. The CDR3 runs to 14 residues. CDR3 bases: TGTGCCAGCAGTCCCGGACAGGTCAATCAGCCCCAGCATTTT. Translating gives CASSPGQVNQPQHF.

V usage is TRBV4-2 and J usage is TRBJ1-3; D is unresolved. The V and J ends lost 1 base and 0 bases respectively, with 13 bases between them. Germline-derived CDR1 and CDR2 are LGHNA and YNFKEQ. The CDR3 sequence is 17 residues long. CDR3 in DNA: TGTGCCAGCAGCCAAGCCAACGGCCCGACCTCTGGAAACACCATATATTTT. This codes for CASSQANGPTSGNTIYF.